This TCR beta chain was identified in a study of shared clonotypes between healthy human individuals. This clone occurred a few times. Original data processing: ImmunoSEQ only sent back junction sequences with no quality scores, so filtering was done differently. Data came from immunoSEQ multiplex PCR; TCRdb stores just in-frame clones and leaves some out. V and J calls and clone size follow that table, whereas D and trimming were derived from the DNA. The top ten hold approximately 1.8% of the sample, which has 640,000 or so clones, roughly 70% seen once. Participating donors were healthy, HIV-negative adults free of recent acute infections or vaccinations. A CD45RA-negative memory subset and a CD45RA+ naive subset were separated from the CD4+ cells. The CDR3 runs 13 residues. With 2 bases removed from V and 0 bases from J, the gap between germline ends came to 4 bases. Germline CDR1 and CDR2: MNHEY and SVGAGI.

The sequenced material came from memory CD4+ T cells sorted from blood. Specified subset: CD45RA-negative fraction. The chain has TRBV6-5 and TRBJ1-1; D not certain. This TCR was sampled from a woman under 40 in good health. CDR3: CASSYVVNTEAFF. For the CDR3, the DNA is TGTGCCAGCAGTTACGTGGTGAACACTGAAGCTTTCTTT.